The entry that follows covers one T cell receptor (beta chain) sequence. No antigen is known for it. No clone much larger than this one lies a single base away; base qualities are absent. Whole blood was collected in K2EDTA tubes by collaborating institutions according to the institutions' own protocols. For TCRbeta analysis, collaborators shipped samples as frozen whole blood, isolated PBMCs, or DNA extracted from either of those sample types. This sample was taken from a study of blood T cell repertoires in COVID-19 (dated by TCRdb to about 2020). Regarding the complete study: Samples from collaborators originated in the United States, Italy and Spain and spanned both the acute and convalescent phases of COVID-19. The material from the prospective study consisted of cDNA or gDNA derived from T cells, B-cell-depleted T cells, or PBMCs. Subjects who had been exposed to COVID-19, were actively infected with it, or had recovered from it provided the deeply sampled blood TCRbeta repertoires that made up the dataset. The repertoires were released in a freely available public database intended as a resource for research on the immune response to SARS-CoV-2. Samples were obtained from the ongoing ImmuneRACE study (first 160 participants) and from about 1,300 subjects provided by 6 global collaborators. The sample metadata nearly always contained a de-identified subject ID, COVID-19 status, age in years and sex. Where available, HLA class I and class II types were obtained from metadata supplied by the sample provider rather than from assay-based typing. Overall study outcomes, separate from this receptor: How much clinical and demographic metadata was included differed by source and by participant, and the metadata was provided uncurated.

TCRbeta CDR3 regions were amplified from genomic DNA by means of the immunoSEQ Assay, a bias-controlled multiplex PCR. The original methods were these. Nucleated cell counts per sample were estimated from amplification of reference gene primers within the assay. To quantify the absolute abundance of each unique TCRbeta CDR3 rearrangement, sequence reads were collapsed and filtered. For each sample, productive Simpson clonality was calculated by taking the square root of Simpson's diversity index across productive rearrangements. The source is immuneACCESS, and TCRdb retained only in-frame sequences with V and J called. Part of the clones is not carried over; for the studies checked, unresolved V genes explain less than half of this, and the remainder is unexplained. The V and J calls and clone size are taken from that table; D and trimming were inferred from the DNA. The sample data list 75,000 to 95,000 clones, and less than 75% of these were observed just once. In total, the top ten clones hold around 23% of the sample.

From the cysteine through the phenylalanine, the CDR3 covers 14 amino acids. The only DNA kept is the CDR3, 42 bases in frame from the first base. Per the germline V gene, SGHVS is the CDR1 and FQNEAQ is the CDR2. The trim is 9 bases for V and 1 base for J, with a gap of 15 bases between the germline ends. Material: peripheral blood. The chain is made from TRBV7-8 and TRBJ1-1; the D gene is not confidently resolved. This clonotype was sampled from a woman aged 60-75 years in a cohort sampled during active or convalescent COVID-19. The DNA sequence is TGTGCCAGTAAAAGAGGTCAGTCGAACACTGAAGCTTTCTTT. Translated, it reads CASKRGQSNTEAFF.